The subject of this entry is one TCR beta chain. This clone was detected once. The antigen this receptor binds is unknown. Base quality data are lacking; no much larger clone is found one base away. The data belong to a study of shared clonotypes between healthy human individuals (TCRdb year 2020). Describing the broader study: The cohort included a few men and two women between 18 and 49 years of age. For each donor, CD4 naive and CD4 memory were each given three plates, CD8 naive was given two plates, and CD8 memory was given one plate. To estimate repertoire size and how much clonotypes are shared between individuals, the study performed deep sequencing of blood TCR repertoires from 4 to 6 healthy adults. Different laboratories and diverse techniques were used to prepare libraries and sequence TCR repertoires, to increase sequencing depth and limit assay-specific biases. Per donor, leukapheresis produced somewhere between about 0.9 and 9.5 billion PBMCs. Broad study findings and their caveats: Rarefaction of sorted-subset datasets indicated incomplete sequencing despite the large sequencing depth. When several donors were compared, the shared fraction of clonotypes was approximately 5% for naive CD4, about 4% for naive CD8, 2.3% for memory CD4, and about 0.36% for memory CD8. Because the study included a small number of donors, the genetic and exposure-history diversity represented was limited. Pairwise subsampling led to the expectation that sequencing depth would affect the degree of clonotype sharing among donors. Naive subsets generally had larger estimated clonotype richness than memory subsets did. Compared with non-shared clonotypes, clonotypes shared by all four sorted-subset donors had higher generation probabilities. Sampling was restricted to blood, and TCR repertoires in tissues likely differ from the TCR repertoires found in blood.

The CDR3 measures 17 amino acids from cysteine to phenylalanine. Only the CDR3 DNA stays, 51 bases, in frame from base 1. V is trimmed back by 4 bases and J by 4 bases, and the junction contains 7 bases that no gene match accounts for. Based on the germline V gene, the CDR1 and CDR2 sequences are LGHNA and YNFKEQ. Using the deep immunoSEQ assay, multiplex PCR amplified TCR CDR3 regions from genomic DNA. Genomic DNA extracted from each cell subset was distributed evenly over all wells of several immunoSEQ 96-well plates, and each plate served as one replicate. Each replicate PCR for sorted subsets received roughly 200 ng genomic DNA, equal to tens of thousands of T cell genomes. Purified libraries were quantified with a Qubit 3.0 fluorometer, sized on a Bioanalyzer 2100, and re-quantified with the KAPA Library Quantification kit. A separate single-read 150-cycle Illumina NextSeq 550 flow cell was used to sequence each immunoSEQ 96-well plate. The original pipeline was this. Because the immunoSEQ output held only junctional sequences and lacked quality scores, the filtering could not match the filtering applied to full-length reads. Sequences were annotated with PyIR, a Python wrapper for IgBLAST v1.9, using IMGT germline references to assign V/J genes and CDR3. Reads were filtered out if the reads had weak V/J assignments (E-value above 1e-6), no CDR3, stop codons, out-of-frame junctions, or ambiguous translated residues. V3J clonotypes were defined as sequences sharing an identical inferred V gene, J gene, and CDR3 amino acid sequence. Percentage overlap between repertoires was computed as shared unique clonotypes divided by the size of the smaller repertoire. RTK rarefaction, the Chao1 estimator, and Recon v2.1 estimates of unobserved clonotypes were used to assess repertoire richness. OLGA was used to compute generation probabilities for all TCRbeta clonotypes that the gDNA method yielded from a handful of donors. TCRdb provides this immuneACCESS table in a form limited to in-frame rearrangements. Some clones are lacking; in checked studies, under half of them reflect an unresolved V gene, and why the rest are absent is not known. V and J calls and clone size are copied from that table; D and trimming were computed from the DNA. In this sample the table shows under 850,000 clones, around 93% of which occur a single time. The ten largest account for about 24% of the sample.

CD8 naive samples were CD45RO-negative cells positively selected for CCR7, giving a CD45RA+CCR7+ population that excluded TemRA cells. The donors were healthy, HIV-negative adults who had no recently reported acute infections or vaccinations. Every donor was a Caucasian adult residing in Nashville, Tennessee, USA. Blood was obtained by leukapheresis, after which PBMCs were separated by Ficoll-Histopaque density gradient centrifugation and cryopreserved in liquid nitrogen vapor phase. Analytical flow cytometry was used to check the purity and quantity of every magnetically sorted T cell population. Each sorted fraction had its genomic DNA isolated and then quantified by UV absorbance on a Nanodrop 2000c.

The V gene is TRBV4-2 and the J gene is TRBJ2-7; TRBD2 aligns with 16 central bases. Material for sequencing was naive CD8+ T cells sorted from blood. The cell subset or site tag for this specimen amounts to: CD45RA+CCR7+. The TCR originated in a man younger than 40 in good health. The DNA reads TGTGCCAGCAGCCCGGGACTAGCGGGAGGGCCCGGTTACGAGCAGTACTTC. It translates to CASSPGLAGGPGYEQYF.